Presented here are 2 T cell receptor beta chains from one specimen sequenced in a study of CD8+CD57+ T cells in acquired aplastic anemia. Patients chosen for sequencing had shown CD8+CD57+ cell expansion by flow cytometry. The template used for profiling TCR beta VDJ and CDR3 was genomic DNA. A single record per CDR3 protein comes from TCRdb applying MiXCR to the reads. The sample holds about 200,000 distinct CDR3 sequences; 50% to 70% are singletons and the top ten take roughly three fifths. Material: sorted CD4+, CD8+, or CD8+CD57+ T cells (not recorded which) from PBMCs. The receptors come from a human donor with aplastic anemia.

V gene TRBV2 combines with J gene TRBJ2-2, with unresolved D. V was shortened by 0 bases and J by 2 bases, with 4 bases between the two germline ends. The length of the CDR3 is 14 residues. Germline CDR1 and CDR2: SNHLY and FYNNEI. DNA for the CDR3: TGTGCCAGCAGTGAAGCGCGAAACACCGGGGAGCTGTTTTTT. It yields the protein CASSEARNTGELFF.

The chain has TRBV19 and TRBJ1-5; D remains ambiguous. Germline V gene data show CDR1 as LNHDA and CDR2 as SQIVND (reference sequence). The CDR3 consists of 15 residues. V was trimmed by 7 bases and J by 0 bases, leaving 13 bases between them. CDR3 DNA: TGTGCCAGTACCGCAACAGAGTTTAGCAATCAGCCCCAGCATTTT. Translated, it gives CASTATEFSNQPQHF.